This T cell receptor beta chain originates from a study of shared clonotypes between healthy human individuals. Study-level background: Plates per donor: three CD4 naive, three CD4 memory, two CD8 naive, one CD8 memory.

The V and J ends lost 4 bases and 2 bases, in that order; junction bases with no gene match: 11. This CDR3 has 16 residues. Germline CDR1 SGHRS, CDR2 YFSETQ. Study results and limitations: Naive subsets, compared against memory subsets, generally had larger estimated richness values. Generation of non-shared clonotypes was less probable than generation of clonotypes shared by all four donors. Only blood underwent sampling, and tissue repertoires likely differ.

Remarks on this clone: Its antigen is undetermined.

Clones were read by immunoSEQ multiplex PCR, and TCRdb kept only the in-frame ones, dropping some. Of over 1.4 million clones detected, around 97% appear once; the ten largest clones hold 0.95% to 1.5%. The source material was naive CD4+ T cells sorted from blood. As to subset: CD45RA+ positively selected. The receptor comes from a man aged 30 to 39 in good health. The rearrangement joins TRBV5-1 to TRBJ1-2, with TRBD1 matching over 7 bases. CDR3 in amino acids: CASSPGDSGLNYGYTF. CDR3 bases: TGCGCCAGCAGCCCCGGGGACAGCGGATTGAACTATGGCTACACCTTC.